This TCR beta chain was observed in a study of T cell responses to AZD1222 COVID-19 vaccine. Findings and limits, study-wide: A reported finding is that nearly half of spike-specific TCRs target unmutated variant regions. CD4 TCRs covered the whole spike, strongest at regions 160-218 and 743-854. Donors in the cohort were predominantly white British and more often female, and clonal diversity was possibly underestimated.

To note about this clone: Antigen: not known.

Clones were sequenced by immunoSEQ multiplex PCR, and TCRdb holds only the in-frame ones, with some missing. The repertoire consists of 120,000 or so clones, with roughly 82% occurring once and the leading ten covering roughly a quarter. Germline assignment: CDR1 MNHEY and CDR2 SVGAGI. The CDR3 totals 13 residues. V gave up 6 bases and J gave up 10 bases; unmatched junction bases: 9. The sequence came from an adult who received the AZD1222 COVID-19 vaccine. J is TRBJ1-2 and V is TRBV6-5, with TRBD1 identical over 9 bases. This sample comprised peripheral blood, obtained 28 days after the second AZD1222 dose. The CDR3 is CASSVDRGISYTF. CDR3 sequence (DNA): TGTGCCAGCAGCGTGGACAGGGGCATCTCCTACACCTTC.